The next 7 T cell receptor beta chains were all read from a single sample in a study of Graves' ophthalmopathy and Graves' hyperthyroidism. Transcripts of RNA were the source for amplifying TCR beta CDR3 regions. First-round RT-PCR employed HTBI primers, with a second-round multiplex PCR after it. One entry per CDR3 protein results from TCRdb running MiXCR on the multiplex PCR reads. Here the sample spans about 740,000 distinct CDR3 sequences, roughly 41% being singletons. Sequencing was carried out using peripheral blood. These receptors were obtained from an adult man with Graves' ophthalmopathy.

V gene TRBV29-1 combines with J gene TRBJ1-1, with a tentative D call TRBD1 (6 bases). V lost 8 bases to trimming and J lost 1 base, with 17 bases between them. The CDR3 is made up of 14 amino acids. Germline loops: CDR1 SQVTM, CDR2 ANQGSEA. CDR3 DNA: TGCAGCTTGGTTCCTCAGGGGAAGAACACTGAAGCTTTCTTT. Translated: CSLVPQGKNTEAFF.

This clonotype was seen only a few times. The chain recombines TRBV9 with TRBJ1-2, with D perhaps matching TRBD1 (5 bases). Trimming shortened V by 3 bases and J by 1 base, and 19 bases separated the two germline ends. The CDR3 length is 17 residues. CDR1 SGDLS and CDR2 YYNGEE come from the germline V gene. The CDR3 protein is CASSAAREEGNNYGYTF. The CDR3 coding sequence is TGTGCCAGCAGCGCAGCCAGGGAGGAGGGGAATAACTATGGCTACACCTTC.

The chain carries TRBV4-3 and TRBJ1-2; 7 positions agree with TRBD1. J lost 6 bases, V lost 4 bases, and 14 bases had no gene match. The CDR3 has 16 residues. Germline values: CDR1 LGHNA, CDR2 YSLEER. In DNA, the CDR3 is TGCGCCAGCAGCCTAAGAAACAGGGGAGGATTTGATGGCTACACCTTC. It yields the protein CASSLRNRGGFDGYTF.

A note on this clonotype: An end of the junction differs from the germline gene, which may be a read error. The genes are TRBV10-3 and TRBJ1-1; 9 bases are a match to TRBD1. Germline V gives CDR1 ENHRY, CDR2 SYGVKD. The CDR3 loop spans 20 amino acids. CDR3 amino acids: CASSSNSVRDRAGRNTEAFF. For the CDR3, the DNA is TGTGCCAGCAGTTCGAACTCGGTGAGGGACAGGGCGGGGAGGAACACTGAAGCTTTCTTT.

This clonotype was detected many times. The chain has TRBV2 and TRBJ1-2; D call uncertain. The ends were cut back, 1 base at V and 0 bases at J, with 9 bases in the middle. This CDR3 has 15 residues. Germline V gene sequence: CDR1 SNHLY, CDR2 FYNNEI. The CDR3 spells CASSEGGLANYGYTF. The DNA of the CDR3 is TGTGCCAGCAGTGAAGGCGGATTAGCTAACTATGGCTACACCTTC.

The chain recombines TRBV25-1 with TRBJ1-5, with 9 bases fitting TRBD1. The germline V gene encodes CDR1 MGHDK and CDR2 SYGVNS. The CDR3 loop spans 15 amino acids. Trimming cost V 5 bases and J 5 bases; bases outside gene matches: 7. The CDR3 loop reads CASSLRQGGDQPQHF. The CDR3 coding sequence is TGTGCCAGCAGTCTAAGACAGGGGGGAGATCAGCCCCAGCATTTT.

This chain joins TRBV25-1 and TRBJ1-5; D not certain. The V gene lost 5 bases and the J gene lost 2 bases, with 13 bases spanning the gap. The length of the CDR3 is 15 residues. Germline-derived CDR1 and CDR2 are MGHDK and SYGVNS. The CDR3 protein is CASSLSGSRNQPQHF. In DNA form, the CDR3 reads TGTGCCAGCAGTTTATCCGGGTCCCGCAATCAGCCCCAGCATTTT.